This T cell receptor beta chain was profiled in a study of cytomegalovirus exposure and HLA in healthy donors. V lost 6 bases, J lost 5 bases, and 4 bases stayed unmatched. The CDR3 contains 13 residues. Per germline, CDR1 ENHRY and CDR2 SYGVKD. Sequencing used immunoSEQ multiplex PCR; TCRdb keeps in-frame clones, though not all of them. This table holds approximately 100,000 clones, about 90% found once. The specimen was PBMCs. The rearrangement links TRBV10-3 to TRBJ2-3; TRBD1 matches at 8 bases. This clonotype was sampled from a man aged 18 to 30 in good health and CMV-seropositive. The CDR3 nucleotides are TGTGCCATCAGACCGGGACAGGAAGATACGCAGTATTTT. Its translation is CAIRPGQEDTQYF.